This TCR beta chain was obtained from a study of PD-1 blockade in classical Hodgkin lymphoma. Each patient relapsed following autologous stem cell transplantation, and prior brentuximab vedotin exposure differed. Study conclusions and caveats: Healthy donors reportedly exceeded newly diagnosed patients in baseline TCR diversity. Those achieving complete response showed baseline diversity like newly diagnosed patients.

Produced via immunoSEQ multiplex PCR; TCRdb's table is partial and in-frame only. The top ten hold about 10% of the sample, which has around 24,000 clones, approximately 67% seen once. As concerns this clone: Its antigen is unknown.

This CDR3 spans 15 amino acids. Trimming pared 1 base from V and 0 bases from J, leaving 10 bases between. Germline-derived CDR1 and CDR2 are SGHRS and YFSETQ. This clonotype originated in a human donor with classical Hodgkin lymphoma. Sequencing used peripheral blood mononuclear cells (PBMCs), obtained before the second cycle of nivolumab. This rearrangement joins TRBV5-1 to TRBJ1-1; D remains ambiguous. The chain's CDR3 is CASSLRGQLNTEAFF. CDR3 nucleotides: TGCGCCAGCAGCTTGCGAGGGCAGTTGAACACTGAAGCTTTCTTT.